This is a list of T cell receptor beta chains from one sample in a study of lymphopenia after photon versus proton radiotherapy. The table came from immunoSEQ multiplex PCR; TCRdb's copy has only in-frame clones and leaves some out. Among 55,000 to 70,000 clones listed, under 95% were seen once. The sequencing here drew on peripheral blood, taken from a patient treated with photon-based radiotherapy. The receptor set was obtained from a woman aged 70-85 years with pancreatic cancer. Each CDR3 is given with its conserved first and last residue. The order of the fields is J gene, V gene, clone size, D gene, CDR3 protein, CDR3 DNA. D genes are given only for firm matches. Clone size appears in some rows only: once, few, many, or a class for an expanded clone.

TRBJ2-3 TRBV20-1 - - CSARALNTQYF TGCAGTGCTAGAGCTCTAAATACGCAGTATTTT
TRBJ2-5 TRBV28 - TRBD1 CASSRTGGFETQYF TGTGCCAGCAGCAGGACAGGGGGCTTTGAGACCCAGTACTTC
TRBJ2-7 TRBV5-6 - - CASSLYKGRFSYEQYF TGTGCCAGCAGCTTGTATAAGGGACGATTCTCCTACGAGCAGTACTTC
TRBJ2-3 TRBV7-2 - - CASSLRTMGTDTQYF TGTGCCAGCAGCTTGAGAACAATGGGCACAGATACGCAGTATTTT
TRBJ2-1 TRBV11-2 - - CASSLVRGNEQFF TGTGCCAGCAGCTTGGTTAGAGGGAATGAGCAGTTCTTC
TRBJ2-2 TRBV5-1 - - CASSPDTVGGELFF TGCGCCAGCAGCCCGGATACAGTTGGCGGGGAGCTGTTTTTT
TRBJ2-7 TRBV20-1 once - CSASEGEQYF TGCAGTGCCTCCGAGGGAGAGCAGTACTTC
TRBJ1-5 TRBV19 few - CASSIQRGNQPQHF TGTGCCAGTAGTATCCAGCGGGGCAATCAGCCCCAGCATTTT
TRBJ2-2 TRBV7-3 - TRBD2 CASSPPSGNTGELFF TGTGCCAGCAGCCCCCCTAGCGGGAACACCGGGGAGCTGTTTTTT
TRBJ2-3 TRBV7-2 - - CASSLDRTTDTQYF TGTGCCAGCAGCTTAGACAGAACCACAGATACGCAGTATTTT
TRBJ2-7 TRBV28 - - CASSLSGQWAYEQYF TGTGCCAGCAGTCTTTCTGGACAGTGGGCTTACGAGCAGTACTTC
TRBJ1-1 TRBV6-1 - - CASEVVRGTEAFF TGTGCCAGCGAAGTAGTGAGGGGCACTGAAGCTTTCTTT
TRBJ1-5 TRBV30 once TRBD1 CAWRNRGLSNQPQHF TGTGCCTGGAGGAACAGGGGGCTTAGCAATCAGCCCCAGCATTTT
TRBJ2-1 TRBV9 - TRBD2 CASSVTSVSYNEQFF TGTGCCAGCAGCGTTACTAGCGTCTCCTACAATGAGCAGTTCTTC
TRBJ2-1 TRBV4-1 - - CASSQANTGLASYNEQFF TGCGCCAGCAGCCAAGCCAATACCGGGCTAGCGTCCTACAATGAGCAGTTCTTC
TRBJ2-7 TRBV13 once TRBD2 CASSFFRGREGGYEQYF TGTGCCAGCAGTTTTTTCCGAGGGCGGGAGGGGGGCTACGAGCAGTACTTC
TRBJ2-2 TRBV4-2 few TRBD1 CASSQFGTGGLGTGELFF TGTGCCAGCAGCCAGTTCGGGACAGGGGGATTGGGCACCGGGGAGCTGTTTTTT
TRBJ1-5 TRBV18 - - CASSPLEENQPQHF TGTGCCAGCTCACCACTTGAGGAGAACCAGCCCCAGCATTTT
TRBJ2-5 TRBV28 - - CATGRPSGETQYF TGTGCCACCGGGAGACCGTCGGGAGAGACCCAGTACTTC
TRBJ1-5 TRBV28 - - CASSFNQPQHF TGTGCCAGCAGTTTCAATCAGCCCCAGCATTTT
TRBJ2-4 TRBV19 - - CASSILGAENIQYF TGTGCCAGTAGTATACTGGGGGCGGAAAACATTCAGTACTTC
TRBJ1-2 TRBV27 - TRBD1 CASSLRGPGYGYTF TGTGCCAGCAGTTTGAGGGGGCCGGGCTATGGCTACACCTTC
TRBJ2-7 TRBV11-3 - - CASSIQGRASYEQYF TGTGCCAGCAGCATACAGGGGAGGGCTTCCTACGAGCAGTACTTC
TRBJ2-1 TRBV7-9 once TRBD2 CASSLEWASGRGEQFF TGTGCCAGCAGCTTAGAATGGGCTAGCGGGAGGGGCGAGCAGTTCTTC
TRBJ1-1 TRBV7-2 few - CASSQFMNTEAFF TGTGCCAGCAGCCAGTTCATGAACACTGAAGCTTTCTTT
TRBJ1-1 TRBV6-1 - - CASSEAPGANTEAFF TGTGCCAGCAGTGAAGCTCCAGGGGCGAACACTGAAGCTTTCTTT
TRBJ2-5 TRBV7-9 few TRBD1 CASSLRTGRQETQYF TGTGCCAGCAGCCTAAGGACAGGGCGCCAAGAGACCCAGTACTTC
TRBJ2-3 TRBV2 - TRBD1 CASKLNRGGADTQYF TGTGCCAGCAAGCTAAACAGGGGCGGCGCAGATACGCAGTATTTT
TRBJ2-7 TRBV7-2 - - CASSLSYEQYF TGTGCCAGCAGCTTATCCTACGAGCAGTACTTC
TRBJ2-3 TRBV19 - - CASSPRDRVSTDTQYF TGTGCCAGTAGTCCGCGGGACAGAGTTAGCACAGATACGCAGTATTTT
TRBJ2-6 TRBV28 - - CASSPGDGANVLTF TGTGCCAGCAGTCCCGGGGATGGGGCCAACGTCCTGACTTTC
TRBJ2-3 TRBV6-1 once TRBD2 CASTLNSGSTDTQYF TGTGCCAGCACCCTAAATAGCGGGAGTACAGATACGCAGTATTTT
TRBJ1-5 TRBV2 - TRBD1 CASSVRQGAYQPQHF TGTGCCAGCAGTGTCAGACAGGGGGCGTATCAGCCCCAGCATTTT
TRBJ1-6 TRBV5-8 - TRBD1 CASTRDRNNSPLHF TGTGCCAGCACCCGGGACAGGAATAATTCACCCCTCCACTTT
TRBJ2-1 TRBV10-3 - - CAAHSGHNEQFF TGTGCCGCACACTCAGGGCACAATGAGCAGTTCTTC
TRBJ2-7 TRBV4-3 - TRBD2 CASSQAASGGVYEQYF TGCGCCAGCAGCCAGGCGGCTAGCGGGGGCGTTTACGAGCAGTACTTC
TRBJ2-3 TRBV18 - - CASSPPFPRAYTDTQYF TGTGCCAGCTCACCACCTTTCCCCAGGGCCTATACAGATACGCAGTATTTT
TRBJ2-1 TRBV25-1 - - CASSERQGGEQFF TGTGCCAGCAGTGAACGACAGGGAGGTGAGCAGTTCTTC
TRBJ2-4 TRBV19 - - CASSIEEGPLAKNIQYF TGTGCCAGTAGTATAGAGGAGGGGCCCTTAGCCAAAAACATTCAGTACTTC
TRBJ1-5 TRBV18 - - CASSPIEIQGRGNQPQHF TGTGCCAGCTCACCTATTGAAATACAGGGACGTGGCAATCAGCCCCAGCATTTT
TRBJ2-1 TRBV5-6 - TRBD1 CASSRQGQGSYNEQFF TGTGCCAGCAGCCGGCAGGGACAGGGGAGCTACAATGAGCAGTTCTTC
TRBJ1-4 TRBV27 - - CASSLLGGNEKLFF TGTGCCAGCAGTTTACTTGGGGGCAATGAAAAACTGTTTTTT
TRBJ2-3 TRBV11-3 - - CASSFGGDNTDTQYF TGTGCCAGCAGCTTTGGCGGGGATAACACAGATACGCAGTATTTT
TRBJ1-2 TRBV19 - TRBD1 CASSPRGGGQGSDGYTF TGTGCCAGTAGTCCGAGAGGGGGGGGACAGGGTTCCGATGGCTACACCTTC
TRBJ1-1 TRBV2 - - CASIIEQRNTEAFF TGTGCCAGCATAATTGAACAAAGGAACACTGAAGCTTTCTTT
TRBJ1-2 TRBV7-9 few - CASRHEAANYGYTF TGTGCGTCCCGCCATGAGGCAGCTAACTATGGCTACACCTTC
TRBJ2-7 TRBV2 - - CASSGFQTYEQYF TGTGCCAGCAGTGGGTTCCAGACGTACGAGCAGTACTTC
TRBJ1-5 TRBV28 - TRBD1 CASRSEGGASWGNQPQHF TGTGCCAGCAGGTCAGAAGGGGGCGCGAGCTGGGGCAATCAGCCCCAGCATTTT
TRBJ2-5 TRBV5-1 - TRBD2 CASSPGLAGGSETQYF TGCGCCAGCAGCCCCGGACTAGCGGGAGGGAGCGAGACCCAGTACTTC
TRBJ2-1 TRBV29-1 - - CSVGGRGSYNEQFF TGCAGCGTTGGAGGCAGGGGTTCCTACAATGAGCAGTTCTTC
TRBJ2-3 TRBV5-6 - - CASSLVDRPADTQYF TGTGCCAGCAGCTTGGTAGACAGGCCGGCAGATACGCAGTATTTT
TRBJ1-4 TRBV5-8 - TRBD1 CASSLASRGRSEKLFF TGTGCCAGCAGCTTGGCGAGCAGGGGGCGGTCTGAAAAACTGTTTTTT
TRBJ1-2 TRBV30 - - CAWRSQGRRGYTF TGTGCCTGGAGGTCACAGGGCCGAAGGGGCTACACCTTC
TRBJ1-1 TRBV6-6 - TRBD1 CATTGGESVAFF TGTGCCACCACAGGGGGCGAATCCGTAGCTTTCTTT
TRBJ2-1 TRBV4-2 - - CASSQEANVPHNEQFF TGTGCCAGCAGCCAAGAGGCTAACGTGCCTCACAATGAGCAGTTCTTC